The 7 T cell receptor beta chains reported below all come from one sample, sequenced in a study of T cells in Graves' hyperthyroidism and ophthalmopathy. Amplification yielded TCR beta CDR3 regions, with RNA transcripts as the source. Carried out on the TCR CDR3, a first-round RT-PCR used the HTBI primer set. MiXCR, run by TCRdb on the multiplex PCR reads, gives a single entry per CDR3 protein. The table has over 200,000 distinct CDR3 sequences, 17% seen once. The sequencing sample was made of blood. These receptors were obtained from a man aged 45-65 years with Graves' hyperthyroidism.

This clonotype was observed many times. The rearrangement uses TRBV2 and TRBJ2-7, with D maybe TRBD1 (6 bases). Trimming left V 8 bases short and J 1 base short, with 12 bases between. Germline-derived CDR1 and CDR2 are SNHLY and FYNNEI. This CDR3 is built from 13 residues. The CDR3 loop is CASSGQISYEQYF. For the CDR3, the DNA is TGTGCCAGCTCTGGACAGATTTCCTACGAGCAGTACTTC.

This clonotype has a handful of counts. V gene TRBV5-1 combines with J gene TRBJ2-7, with 13 bases lining up with TRBD2. Losses at the gene ends were 4 bases for V and 7 bases for J; bases not matched to a gene: 8. The CDR3 covers 15 residues. Germline V CDR1 and CDR2: SGHRS, YFSETQ. CDR3 coding DNA: TGCGCCAGCAGCGCACTAGCGGGAGGGCCGGGGGAGCAGTACTTC. Protein sequence: CASSALAGGPGEQYF.

In this sample, this clonotype turned up many times. The J gene is TRBJ2-1, the V gene TRBV6-2 or TRBV6-3; 9 bases agree with TRBD2. J lost 4 bases, V lost 7 bases, and 11 bases had no gene match. Germline V gene sequence: CDR1 MNHEY, CDR2 SVGEGT. The CDR3 spans 16 residues. In DNA form, the CDR3 reads TGTGCCAGCAAGACACTAGCGGGTTCCTCTTACAATGAGCAGTTCTTC. Translation: CASKTLAGSSYNEQFF.

This clonotype was observed a few times. CDR3 protein: CASSGFRDRGYNEQFF. In DNA form, the CDR3 reads TGTGCCAGCAGTGGGTTCCGGGACAGGGGTTACAATGAGCAGTTCTTC. The V gene is TRBV6-1, the J gene TRBJ2-1; 10 bases align to TRBD1. CDR1 and CDR2 from the germline V gene are MNHNS and SASEGT. The junction had 7 bases not matched to a gene; V was cut back by 4 bases and J by 4 bases. The CDR3 extends over 16 amino acids.

This clonotype showed up just a few times. The rearrangement joins TRBV11-2 to TRBJ1-6, with a tentative D call TRBD1 (6 bases). There are 16 residues in the CDR3. Germline CDR1 and CDR2: SGHAT and FQNNGV. Trimming stripped 2 bases from V and 6 bases from J, with 14 bases between. The CDR3 loop reads CASSLLGGASNSPLHF. The DNA of the CDR3 is TGTGCCAGCAGCTTACTGGGGGGCGCAAGTAATTCACCCCTCCACTTT.

Remarks on this clonotype: This may come from a read error, since a much larger clone is one base off. The chain combines TRBV5-1 with TRBJ2-7, with 8 bases that match TRBD2. Germline CDR1 SGHRS, CDR2 YFSETQ. With V trimmed by 0 bases and J by 7 bases, 12 bases remained unmatched. The CDR3 spans 16 residues. The CDR3: CASSLGSCGLAGEQYF. The CDR3 DNA is TGCGCCAGCAGCTTGGGCTCCTGTGGACTAGCAGGGGAGCAGTACTTC.

With respect to this clonotype: A much larger clone differs by one base, so this may be a read error. The CDR3 protein is CASSRSHEQFF. The CDR3 DNA follows: TGTGCCAGCAGTCGATCCCATGAGCAGTTCTTC. This chain connects TRBV2 to TRBJ2-1; unclear D gene. Germline CDR1 is SNHLY and CDR2 is FYNNEI. CDR3 size: 11 residues. Trimming pared 5 bases from V and 8 bases from J, leaving 7 bases between.